The TCR beta chain described here comes from a study of CD8 T cells in ankylosing spondylitis. Study-wide findings and caveats: Seemingly distinctive of ankylosing spondylitis blood was a TCR beta motif formed by eight highly homologous variants.

TCRdb passed the 5' RACE reads through MiXCR, listing each CDR3 protein once. The sample has some 840,000 distinct CDR3 sequences; approximately 12% are singletons. About this clonotype itself: Its antigen remains unknown.

The sequencing input was blood, either unsorted or a sorted T cell fraction (not recorded which). This receptor was obtained from a male donor with ankylosing spondylitis.

The CDR3 DNA reads as TGTGCCATCAGGGACAGGGGGTTTTATGAGCAGTTCTTC. It is translated as CAIRDRGFYEQFF. The chain employs TRBV10-3 and TRBJ2-1; 10 nucleotides line up with TRBD1. This CDR3 comprises 13 residues. The germline gives CDR1 ENHRY, CDR2 SYGVKD. Trimming removed 6 bases from V and 8 bases from J; junction bases left unmatched: 4.